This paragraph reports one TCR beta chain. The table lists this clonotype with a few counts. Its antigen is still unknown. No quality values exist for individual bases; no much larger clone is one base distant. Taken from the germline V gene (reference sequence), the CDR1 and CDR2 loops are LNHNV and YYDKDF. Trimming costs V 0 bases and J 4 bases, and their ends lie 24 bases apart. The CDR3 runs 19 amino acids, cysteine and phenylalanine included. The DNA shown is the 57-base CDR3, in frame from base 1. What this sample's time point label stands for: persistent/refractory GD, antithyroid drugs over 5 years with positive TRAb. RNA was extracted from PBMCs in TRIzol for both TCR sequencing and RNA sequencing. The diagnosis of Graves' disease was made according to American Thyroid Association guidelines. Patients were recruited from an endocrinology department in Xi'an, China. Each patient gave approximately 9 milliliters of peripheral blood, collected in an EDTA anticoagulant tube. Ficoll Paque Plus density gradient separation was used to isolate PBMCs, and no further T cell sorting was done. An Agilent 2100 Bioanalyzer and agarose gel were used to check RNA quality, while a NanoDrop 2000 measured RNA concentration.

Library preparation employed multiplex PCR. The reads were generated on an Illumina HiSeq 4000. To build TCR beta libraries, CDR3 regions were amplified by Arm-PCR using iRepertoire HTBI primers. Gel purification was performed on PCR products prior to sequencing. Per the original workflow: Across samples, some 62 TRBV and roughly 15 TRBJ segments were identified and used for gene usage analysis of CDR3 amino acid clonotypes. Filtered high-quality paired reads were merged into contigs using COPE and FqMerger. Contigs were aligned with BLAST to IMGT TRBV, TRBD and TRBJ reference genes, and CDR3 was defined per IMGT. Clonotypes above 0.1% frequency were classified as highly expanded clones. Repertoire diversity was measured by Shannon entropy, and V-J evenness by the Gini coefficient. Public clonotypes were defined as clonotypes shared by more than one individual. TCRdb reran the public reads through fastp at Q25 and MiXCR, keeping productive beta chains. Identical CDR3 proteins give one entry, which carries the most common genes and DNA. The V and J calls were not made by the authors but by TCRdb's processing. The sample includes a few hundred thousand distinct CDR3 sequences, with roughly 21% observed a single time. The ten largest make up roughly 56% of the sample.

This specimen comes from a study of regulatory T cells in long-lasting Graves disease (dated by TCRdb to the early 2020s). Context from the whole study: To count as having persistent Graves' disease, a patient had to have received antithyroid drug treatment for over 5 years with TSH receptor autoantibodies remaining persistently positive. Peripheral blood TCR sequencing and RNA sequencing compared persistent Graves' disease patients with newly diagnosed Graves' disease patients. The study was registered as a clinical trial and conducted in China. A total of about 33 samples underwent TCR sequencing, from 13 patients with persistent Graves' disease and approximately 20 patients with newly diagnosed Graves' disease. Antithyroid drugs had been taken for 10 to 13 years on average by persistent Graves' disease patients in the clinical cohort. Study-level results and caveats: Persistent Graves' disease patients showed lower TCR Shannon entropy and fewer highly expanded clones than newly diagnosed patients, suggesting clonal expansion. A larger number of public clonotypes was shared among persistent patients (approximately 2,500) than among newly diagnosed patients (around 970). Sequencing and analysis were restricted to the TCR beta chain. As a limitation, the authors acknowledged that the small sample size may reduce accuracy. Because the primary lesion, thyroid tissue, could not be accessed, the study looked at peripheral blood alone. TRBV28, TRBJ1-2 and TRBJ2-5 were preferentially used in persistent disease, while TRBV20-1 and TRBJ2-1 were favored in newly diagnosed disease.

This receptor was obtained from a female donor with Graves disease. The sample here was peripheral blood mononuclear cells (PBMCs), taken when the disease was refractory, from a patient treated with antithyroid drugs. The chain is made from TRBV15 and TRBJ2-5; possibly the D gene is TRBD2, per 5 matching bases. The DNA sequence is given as TGTGCCACCAGCAGAGACTCAATCTCTTCCGGACGTGAGGGAGAGACCCAGTACTTC. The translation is CATSRDSISSGREGETQYF. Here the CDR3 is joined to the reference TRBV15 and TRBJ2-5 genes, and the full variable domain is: DAMVIQNPRYQVTQFGKPVTLSCSQTLNHNVMYWYQQKSSQAPKLLFHYYDKDFNNEADTPDNFQSRRPNTSFCFLDIRSPGLGDTAMYLCATSRDSISSGREGETQYFGPGTRLLVL.